This note documents a single TCR beta chain sequence. Original processing methods: Reference gene primer amplification in the assay estimated nucleated cell counts. Data came from immunoSEQ multiplex PCR; TCRdb stores just in-frame clones and leaves some out. V, J and clone size are those of that table, while D and trimming were read from the DNA. The table lists about 30,000 clones, approximately 80% of them singletons. This sample was taken from a study of blood T cell repertoires in COVID-19. Study context: Italy, Spain and the United States were the sources of the convalescent and acute COVID-19 samples. PBMCs, B-cell-depleted T cells, or T cells provided the cDNA or gDNA that made up the material.

Germline V gene lookup returns CDR1 SEHNR and CDR2 FQNEAQ (reference sequence). Trimming cost V 5 bases and J 2 bases; bases outside gene matches: 8. The CDR3 spans 18 residues. The clonotype was recovered from a man older than 75 with acute or convalescent COVID-19. The gene calls are TRBV7-9 and TRBJ2-5; 16 bases are a match to TRBD2. Sequencing used peripheral blood. The CDR3 sequence: CASSPSKGLAGGQETQYF. In DNA form, the CDR3 reads TGTGCCAGCAGCCCGTCTAAGGGACTAGCGGGAGGGCAAGAGACCCAGTACTTC.